The sequence of this TCR beta chain was determined in a study of shared clonotypes between healthy human individuals. CDR3 size: 14 residues. From germline, CDR1 is SGHRS and CDR2 YFSETQ. Trimming took off 0 bases at V and 7 bases at J, with 14 bases between the two ends. Here immunoSEQ multiplex PCR was the method, and the copy in TCRdb shows in-frame clones only, minus some. The table records over a million clones, about four fifths of them present only once. The receptor's source is a man younger than 35 in good health. Some clones in this sample may be carry-over from other donors' samples. The gene calls are TRBV5-1 and TRBJ2-7, with D uncertain. The sequenced sample consisted of memory CD4+ T cells from PBMCs. Regarding subset: CD45RA-negative fraction. CDR3 in amino acids: CASSLGRSSEEQYF. The CDR3 nucleotides are TGCGCCAGCAGCTTGGGCAGATCCTCGGAGGAGCAGTACTTC.